A selection of T cell receptor beta chains follows, all from one sample in a study of cytomegalovirus exposure and HLA in healthy donors. TCRdb's table, derived via immunoSEQ multiplex PCR, lists solely in-frame clones and lacks some. The sample has about 150,000 clones, about 86% seen once. Sequencing was carried out using PBMCs. The receptors come from a human donor in good health. CDR3s include the opening cysteine and the closing phenylalanine or tryptophan. D genes are given only for firm matches. Where a row states a size, it is once, few, many or the class of an expanded clone; other rows omit it.

J gene,D gene,V gene,clone size,CDR3 DNA,CDR3 protein
TRBJ2-7,TRBD2,TRBV11-2,.,TGTGCAGCGGCAGCGGGAACTGGCTACGAGCAGTACTTC,CAAAAGTGYEQYF
TRBJ2-1,.,TRBV9,.,TGTGCCAGCAGCCCAGGGGTAGTGGCGTACAATGAGCAGTTCTTC,CASSPGVVAYNEQFF
TRBJ2-7,TRBD1,TRBV5-1,.,TGCGCCAGCAGCTCCGGGACAGGGACCTACGAGCAGTACTTC,CASSSGTGTYEQYF
TRBJ1-2,TRBD1,TRBV28,.,TGTGCCAGCAGTCGGTTTAAGGGGGCCTATGGCTACACCTTC,CASSRFKGAYGYTF
TRBJ2-7,.,TRBV7-2,few,TGTGCCAGCAGCTTATCAAGGGGATCCCACGAGCAGTACTTC,CASSLSRGSHEQYF
TRBJ2-2,TRBD2,TRBV27,once,TGTGCCAGCCTAAAGAGGCTAGCGGAGACCCAGAACACCGGGGAGCTGTTTTTT,CASLKRLAETQNTGELFF
TRBJ2-7,TRBD1,TRBV25-1,.,TGTGCCAGCAGTGCCTCAAAGGGGGCAGGGTATCGCTACGAGCAGTACTTC,CASSASKGAGYRYEQYF
TRBJ2-5,.,TRBV7-9,.,TGTGCCAGCAACCCGGGGACTCAGGCTGAGACCCAGTACTTC,CASNPGTQAETQYF
TRBJ2-4,.,TRBV18,.,TGTGCCAGCTCACCACCGACTGTAGCCAAAAACATTCAGTACTTC,CASSPPTVAKNIQYF
TRBJ1-2,TRBD1,TRBV7-9,.,TGTGCCAGCAGCTCTATGACAGGGCAGGTGAATGGCTACACCTTC,CASSSMTGQVNGYTF
TRBJ2-7,TRBD2,TRBV9,.,TGTGCCAGCAGCGTAAGAGCCGGGACTAGCACCTACGAGCAGTACTTC,CASSVRAGTSTYEQYF
TRBJ1-5,TRBD1,TRBV7-2,.,TGTGCCAGCAGCTTTCTGGACAGGGGGCTCGATCAGCCCCAGCATTTT,CASSFLDRGLDQPQHF
TRBJ1-1,.,TRBV15,.,TGTGCCACCAGCCGTGGGGGCTGGACTGAAGCTTTCTTT,CATSRGGWTEAFF
TRBJ1-4,.,TRBV4-3,.,TGCGCCAGCAGCCAAGATACAACAGGAAGACTGTTTTTT,CASSQDTTGRLFF
TRBJ1-2,.,TRBV29-1,.,TGCAGCGTTCTTCTCCGGGCTAACTATGGCTACACCTTC,CSVLLRANYGYTF
TRBJ2-7,TRBD1,TRBV13,.,TGTGCCAGCAGCTCACAGGGGGCGGGCGAGCAGTACTTC,CASSSQGAGEQYF
TRBJ1-2,TRBD1,TRBV19,.,TGTGCCAGTAGTACACGGACAGGGGGCAGAACTAACTATGGCTACACCTTC,CASSTRTGGRTNYGYTF
TRBJ1-5,.,TRBV7-2,.,TGTGCCATCGCGTTCGGCGGGAATCAGCCCCAGCATTTT,CAIAFGGNQPQHF
TRBJ2-7,TRBD2,TRBV4-2,.,TGTGCCAGCAGCCAGATAGCGGGAGAGCCGACCTACGAGCAGTACTTC,CASSQIAGEPTYEQYF
TRBJ2-2,TRBD2,TRBV11-2,.,TGTGCCAGCAGCTTCTTGGCGGGGGTCACCGGGGAGCTGTTTTTT,CASSFLAGVTGELFF
TRBJ2-5,TRBD1,TRBV7-2,.,TGTGCCAGTACGAGGGACAGACTAAATCAAGAGACCCAGTACTTC,CASTRDRLNQETQYF
TRBJ2-7,.,TRBV18,.,TGTGCCAGCTCACCTTACCGGGACAACTCCTACGAGCAGTACTTC,CASSPYRDNSYEQYF
TRBJ2-3,.,TRBV19,.,TGTGCCAGTAGTATGAGGGGGGGGAGCACAGATACGCAGTATTTT,CASSMRGGSTDTQYF
TRBJ1-2,.,TRBV7-9,.,TGTGCCAGCAGCTCCATTCTAGCGACAGCAGTGTTAGGAGGCTACACCTTC,CASSSILATAVLGGYTF
TRBJ1-4,.,TRBV28,.,TGTGCCAGCAGTACCCATCTGGGAGAGGAAAAACTGTTTTTT,CASSTHLGEEKLFF
TRBJ2-7,.,TRBV27,.,TGTGCCAGCCGCCTCGGGGAGACCTACGAGCAGTACTTC,CASRLGETYEQYF
TRBJ2-1,.,TRBV30,once,TGTGCCTGGAGCGCAGGCTACAATGAGCAGTTCTTC,CAWSAGYNEQFF
TRBJ1-1,TRBD1,TRBV7-2,.,TGTGCCAGCAGCTTAGCCGACAGGGGGCCTATAATGAACACTGAAGCTTTCTTT,CASSLADRGPIMNTEAFF
TRBJ2-1,TRBD2,TRBV5-4,.,TGTGCCAGCAGCCGGACTAGCGCCTATGAGCAGTTCTTC,CASSRTSAYEQFF
TRBJ2-1,TRBD1,TRBV29-1,.,TGCAGCGTTGATGAATACAGGGACAGTGAAGAGGAGCAGTTCTTC,CSVDEYRDSEEEQFF
TRBJ1-1,TRBD1,TRBV9,.,TGTGCCAGCAGCCCACCGGACAGGGTATCGGAAGCTTTCTTT,CASSPPDRVSEAFF
TRBJ1-1,.,TRBV11-2,.,TGTGCCAGCAGTTTTCGGGGGGGCTCGACTGAAGCTTTCTTT,CASSFRGGSTEAFF
TRBJ1-2,TRBD1,TRBV2,.,TGTGCCAGTCAACCGGGACAGGGGTTTTCTGGCTACACCTTC,CASQPGQGFSGYTF
TRBJ2-3,.,TRBV14,.,TGTGCCAGCAGCCAAGTTCAGTTCACAGATACGCAGTATTTT,CASSQVQFTDTQYF
TRBJ2-7,.,TRBV4-1,.,TGCGCCAGCAGCCAGGTCTCCGTTCGGGTTGTATACGAGCAGTACTTC,CASSQVSVRVVYEQYF
TRBJ2-3,.,TRBV10-3,.,TGTGCCATCAGTGAGTGGGCAGGGGTTATGCCTAGCACAGATACGCAGTATTTT,CAISEWAGVMPSTDTQYF
TRBJ2-2,TRBD1,TRBV19,.,TGTGCCAGTAGCCGACGGGACAGCGTCACCGGGGAGCTGTTTTTT,CASSRRDSVTGELFF
TRBJ1-1,TRBD1,TRBV7-3,.,TGTGCCAGCAGCGCGACAGGGGCGGCCACTGAAGCTTTCTTT,CASSATGAATEAFF
TRBJ1-1,.,TRBV2,.,TGTGCCAGTAGACAGGAGTTCAACACTGAAGCTTTCTTT,CASRQEFNTEAFF
TRBJ2-3,TRBD2,TRBV29-1,.,TGCAGCACGACTAGCGGGGAGCGTACGCAGTATTTT,CSTTSGERTQYF
TRBJ1-5,TRBD1,TRBV4-2,once,TGTGCCAGCAGCCATGGGACAGTTAGCAATCAGCCCCAGCATTTT,CASSHGTVSNQPQHF
TRBJ1-4,.,TRBV7-6,.,TGTGCCAGCAGCTTAGGCACAGGCAATGAAAAACTGTTTTTT,CASSLGTGNEKLFF
TRBJ2-3,.,TRBV30,.,TGTGCCTGGAGTGTACTGCAGGGCACAGATACGCAGTATTTT,CAWSVLQGTDTQYF
TRBJ1-1,.,TRBV6-5,once,TGTGCCAGCAGTTACGACAGCGCCATGAACACTGAAGCTTTCTTT,CASSYDSAMNTEAFF
TRBJ2-1,.,TRBV5-1,few,TGCGCCAGCAGTAGAGGCAATGAGCAGTTCTTC,CASSRGNEQFF
TRBJ2-1,TRBD2,TRBV11-3,.,TGTGCCAGCAGCCCCACTAGCGCCTACAATGAGCAGTTCTTC,CASSPTSAYNEQFF
TRBJ2-1,.,TRBV6-5,.,TGTGCCAGCAGTTACTCTCGCGCCAATGAGCAGTTCTTC,CASSYSRANEQFF
TRBJ2-1,.,TRBV7-6,.,TGTGCCAGCAGCTTAGGTTCCGCAGGTGAGCAGTTCTTC,CASSLGSAGEQFF
TRBJ2-7,.,TRBV9,.,TGTGCCAGCAGCGTAGAGACAGGACCCTACGAGCAGTACTTC,CASSVETGPYEQYF
TRBJ1-2,.,TRBV5-4,.,TGTGCCAGCAGCCTGCCCCCGGGGGGACATTATGGCTACACCTTC,CASSLPPGGHYGYTF
TRBJ1-1,TRBD1,TRBV2,.,TGTGCCAGCAGTGACTCGGGTTTGGCAGGGGGGAACACTGAAGCTTTCTTT,CASSDSGLAGGNTEAFF
TRBJ2-7,.,TRBV5-1,few,TGCGCCAGCAGCTCCGCCTACGAGCAGTACTTC,CASSSAYEQYF
TRBJ1-1,.,TRBV30,once,TGTGCCTGGACCAAAATTATGAGAACTGAAGCTTTCTTT,CAWTKIMRTEAFF
TRBJ1-2,TRBD1,TRBV29-1,.,TGCAGCGTTGTTTTTTCGACAGGGCCCAACTATGGCTACACCTTC,CSVVFSTGPNYGYTF
TRBJ2-5,.,TRBV30,.,TGTGCCTGGAGTCCCCTAGCTCAACAAGAGACCCAGTACTTC,CAWSPLAQQETQYF
TRBJ1-1,TRBD1,TRBV30,.,TGTGCCAGAGAGCCAGGGGGTCGAAACACTGAAGCTTTCTTT,CAREPGGRNTEAFF
TRBJ1-2,TRBD1,TRBV10-3,.,TGTGCCGCGAGAACAGGGGGAGCCGATGGCTACACCTTC,CAARTGGADGYTF